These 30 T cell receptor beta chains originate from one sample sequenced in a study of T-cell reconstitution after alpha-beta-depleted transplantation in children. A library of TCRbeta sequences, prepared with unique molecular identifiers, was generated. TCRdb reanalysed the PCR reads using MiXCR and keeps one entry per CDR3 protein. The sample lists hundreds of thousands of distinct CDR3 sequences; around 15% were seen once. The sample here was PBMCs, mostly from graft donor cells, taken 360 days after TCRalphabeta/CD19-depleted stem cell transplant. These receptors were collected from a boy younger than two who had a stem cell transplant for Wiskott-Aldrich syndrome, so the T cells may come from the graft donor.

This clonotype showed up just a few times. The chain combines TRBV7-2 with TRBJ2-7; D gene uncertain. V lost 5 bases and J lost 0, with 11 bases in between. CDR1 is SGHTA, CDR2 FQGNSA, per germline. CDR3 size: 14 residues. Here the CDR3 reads CASSPGGYSYEQYF. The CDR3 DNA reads TGTGCCAGCAGCCCTGGCGGATACTCCTACGAGCAGTACTTC.

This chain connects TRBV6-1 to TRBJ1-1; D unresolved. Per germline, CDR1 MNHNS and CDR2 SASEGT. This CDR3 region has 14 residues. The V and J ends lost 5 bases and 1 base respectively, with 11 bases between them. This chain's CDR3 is CASSNTAWNTEAFF. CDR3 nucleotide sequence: TGTGCCAGCAGTAATACCGCGTGGAACACTGAAGCTTTCTTT.

CDR3 in amino acids: CASSESSGKTGELFF. For the CDR3, the DNA is TGCGCCAGCAGTGAGTCTAGCGGGAAAACCGGGGAGCTGTTTTTT. V is TRBV10-1 and J is TRBJ2-2; 8 bases line up with TRBD2. The CDR3 is 15 residues long. After removal of 0 bases from V and 5 bases from J, the junction contained 2 bases not matched to a gene. In germline, CDR1 is WNHNN, CDR2 SYGVQD (reference sequence).

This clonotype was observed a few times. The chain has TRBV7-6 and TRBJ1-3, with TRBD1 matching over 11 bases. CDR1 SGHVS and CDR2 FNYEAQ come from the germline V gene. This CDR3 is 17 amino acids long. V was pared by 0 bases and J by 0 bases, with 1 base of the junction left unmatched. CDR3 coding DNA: TGTGCCAGCAGCTTAGCGGGACAGGGGGTCTCTGGAAACACCATATATTTT. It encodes CASSLAGQGVSGNTIYF.

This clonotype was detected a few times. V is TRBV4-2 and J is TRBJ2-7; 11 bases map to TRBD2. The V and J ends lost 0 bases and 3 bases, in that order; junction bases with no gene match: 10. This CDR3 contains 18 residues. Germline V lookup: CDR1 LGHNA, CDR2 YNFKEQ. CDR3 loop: CASSQEKLAGVGRYEQYF. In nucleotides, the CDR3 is TGTGCCAGCAGCCAAGAGAAACTAGCGGGGGTGGGACGCTACGAGCAGTACTTC.

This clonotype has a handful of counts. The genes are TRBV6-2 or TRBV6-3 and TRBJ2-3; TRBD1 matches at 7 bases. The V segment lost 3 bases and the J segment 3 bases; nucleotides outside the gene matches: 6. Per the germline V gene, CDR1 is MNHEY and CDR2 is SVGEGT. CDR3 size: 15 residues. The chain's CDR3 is CASSYLGGRTDTQYF. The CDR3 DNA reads TGTGCCAGCAGTTATCTAGGGGGCAGGACAGATACGCAGTATTTT.

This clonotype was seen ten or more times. The CDR3, as DNA: TGTGCCAGCAGCTATAACTACAGGACCCTCTCCTACAATGAGCAGTTCTTC. As protein: CASSYNYRTLSYNEQFF. The chain joins TRBV12-3 or TRBV12-4 to TRBJ2-1; a possible D gene is TRBD1 (5 bases). The ends were cut back, 6 bases at V and 0 bases at J, with 18 bases in the middle. The length of the CDR3 is 17 residues.

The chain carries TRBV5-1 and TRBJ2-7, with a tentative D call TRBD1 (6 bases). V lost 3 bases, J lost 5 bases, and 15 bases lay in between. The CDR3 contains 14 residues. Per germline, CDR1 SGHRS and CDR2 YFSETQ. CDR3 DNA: TGCGCCAGCAGCTCCGCGGACAGATTTAACGAGCAGTACTTC. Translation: CASSSADRFNEQYF.

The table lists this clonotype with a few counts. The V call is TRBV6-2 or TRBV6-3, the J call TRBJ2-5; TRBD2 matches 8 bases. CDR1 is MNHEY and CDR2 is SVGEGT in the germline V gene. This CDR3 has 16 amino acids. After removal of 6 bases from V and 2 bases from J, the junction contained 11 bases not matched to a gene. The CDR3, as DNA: TGTGCCAGCAGCCTCTCCCGACTAGCGATGCAAGAGACCCAGTACTTC. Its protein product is CASSLSRLAMQETQYF.

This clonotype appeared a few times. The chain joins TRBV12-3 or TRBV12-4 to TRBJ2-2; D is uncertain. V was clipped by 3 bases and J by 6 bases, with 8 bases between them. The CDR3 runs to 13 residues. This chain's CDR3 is CASSFSQAGELFF. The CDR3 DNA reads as TGTGCCAGCAGTTTCTCCCAAGCCGGGGAGCTGTTTTTT.

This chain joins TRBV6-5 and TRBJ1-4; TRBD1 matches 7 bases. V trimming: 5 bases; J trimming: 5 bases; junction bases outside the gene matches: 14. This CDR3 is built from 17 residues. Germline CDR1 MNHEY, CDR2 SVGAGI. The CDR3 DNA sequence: TGTGCCAGCAGTCCCCTGGACAGGCGGGAGGAAAATGAAAAACTGTTTTTT. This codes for CASSPLDRREENEKLFF.

The CDR3 bases are TGTGCCAGCCGGCAGGGGGTCGCCAAAAACATTCAGTACTTC. It codes for CASRQGVAKNIQYF. The chain uses TRBV2 and TRBJ2-4, with 7 bases that match TRBD1. Unmatched junction bases numbered 5, after V lost 8 bases and J lost 1 base. Germline V gene sequence: CDR1 SNHLY, CDR2 FYNNEI. The CDR3 has 14 residues. The full variable domain, rest sourced from reference TRBV2 and TRBJ2-4, is EPEVTQTPSHQVTQMGQEVILRCVPISNHLYFYWYRQILGQKVEFLVSFYNNEISEKSEIFDDQFSVERPDGSNFTLKIRSTKLEDSAMYFCASRQGVAKNIQYFGAGTRLSVL.

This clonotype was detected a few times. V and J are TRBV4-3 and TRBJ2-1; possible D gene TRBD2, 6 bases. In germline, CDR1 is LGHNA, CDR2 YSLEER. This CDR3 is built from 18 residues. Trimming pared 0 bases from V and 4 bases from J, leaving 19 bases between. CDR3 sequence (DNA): TGCGCCAGCAGCCAAGACACTCCGGGACTTCGGATTTACAATGAGCAGTTCTTC. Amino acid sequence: CASSQDTPGLRIYNEQFF.

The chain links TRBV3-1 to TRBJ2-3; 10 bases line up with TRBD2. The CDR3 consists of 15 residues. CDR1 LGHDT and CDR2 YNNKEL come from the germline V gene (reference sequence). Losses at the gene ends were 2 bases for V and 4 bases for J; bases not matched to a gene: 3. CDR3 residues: CASSQLGLAADTQYF. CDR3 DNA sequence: TGTGCCAGCAGCCAACTAGGACTAGCGGCAGATACGCAGTATTTT.

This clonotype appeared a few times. Here the CDR3 reads CASSLLSPDTQYF. In nucleotides, the CDR3 is TGTGCCAGCAGCTTACTCAGCCCAGATACGCAGTATTTT. The chain couples TRBV11-3 to TRBJ2-3; D gene ambiguous. This CDR3 region has 13 residues. V was pared by 2 bases and J by 4 bases, with 7 bases between. CDR1 is SGHNT, CDR2 YENEEA, per germline.

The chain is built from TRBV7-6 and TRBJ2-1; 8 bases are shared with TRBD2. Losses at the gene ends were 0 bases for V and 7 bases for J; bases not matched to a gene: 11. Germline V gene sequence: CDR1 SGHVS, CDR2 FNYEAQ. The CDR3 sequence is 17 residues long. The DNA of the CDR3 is TGTGCCAGCAGCTTAGCGCTGAGATCCGGGAGGGGGAATGAGCAGTTCTTC. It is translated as CASSLALRSGRGNEQFF.

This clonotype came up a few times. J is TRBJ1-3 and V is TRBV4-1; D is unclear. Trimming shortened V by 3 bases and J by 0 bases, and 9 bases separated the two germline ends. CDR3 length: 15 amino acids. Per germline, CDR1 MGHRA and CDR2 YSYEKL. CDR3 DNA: TGCGCCAGCAGCCACTGGGATGACTCTGGAAACACCATATATTTT. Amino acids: CASSHWDDSGNTIYF.

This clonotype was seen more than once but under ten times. DNA of the CDR3: TGTGCCAGCAGCGTAGGTGGGCACGCCGGGGAGCTGTTTTTT. Translation gives CASSVGGHAGELFF. J is TRBJ2-2 and V is TRBV9; the D is unclear. V was shortened by 0 bases and J by 6 bases, with 9 bases between the two germline ends. Germline loops: CDR1 SGDLS, CDR2 YYNGEE. This CDR3 has 14 residues. The entire variable domain, with the rest obtained from reference TRBV9 and TRBJ2-2, is as follows: DSGVTQTPKHLITATGQRVTLRCSPRSGDLSVYWYQQSLDQGLQFLIQYYNGEERAKGNILERFSAQQFPDLHSELNLSSLELGDSALYFCASSVGGHAGELFFGEGSRLTVL.

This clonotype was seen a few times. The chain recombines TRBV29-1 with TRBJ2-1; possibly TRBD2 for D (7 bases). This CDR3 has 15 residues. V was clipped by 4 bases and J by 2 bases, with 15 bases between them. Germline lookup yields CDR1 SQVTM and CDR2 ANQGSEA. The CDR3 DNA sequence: TGCAGCGTTGGGGGGGGGACAAAGACCTACAATGAGCAGTTCTTC. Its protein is CSVGGGTKTYNEQFF.

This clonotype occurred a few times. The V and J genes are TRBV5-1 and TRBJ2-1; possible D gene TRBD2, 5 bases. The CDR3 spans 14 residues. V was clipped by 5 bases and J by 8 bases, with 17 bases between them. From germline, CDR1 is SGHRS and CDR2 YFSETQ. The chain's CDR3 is CASRAPETIDEQFF. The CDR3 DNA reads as TGCGCCAGCAGGGCCCCGGAGACTATTGATGAGCAGTTCTTC.

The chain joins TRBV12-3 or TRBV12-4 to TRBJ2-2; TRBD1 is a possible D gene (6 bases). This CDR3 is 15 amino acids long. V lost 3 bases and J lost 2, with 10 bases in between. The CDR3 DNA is TGTGCCAGCAGTTTGAAAGGGGGTAACACCGGGGAGCTGTTTTTT. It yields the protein CASSLKGGNTGELFF.

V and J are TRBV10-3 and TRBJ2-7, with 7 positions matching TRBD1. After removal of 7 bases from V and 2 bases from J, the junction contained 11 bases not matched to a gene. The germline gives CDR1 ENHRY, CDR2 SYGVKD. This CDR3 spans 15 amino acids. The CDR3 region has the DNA TGTGCCATCAAGCCCCACCCCGGGACAGCCTACGAGCAGTACTTC. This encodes CAIKPHPGTAYEQYF.

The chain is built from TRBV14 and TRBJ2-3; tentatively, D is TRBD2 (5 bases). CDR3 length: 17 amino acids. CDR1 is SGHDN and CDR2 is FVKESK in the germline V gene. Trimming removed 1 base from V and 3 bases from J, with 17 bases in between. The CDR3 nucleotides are TGTGCCAGCAGCCAAGGACTAAGGAGACCCCGGACAGATACGCAGTATTTT. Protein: CASSQGLRRPRTDTQYF.

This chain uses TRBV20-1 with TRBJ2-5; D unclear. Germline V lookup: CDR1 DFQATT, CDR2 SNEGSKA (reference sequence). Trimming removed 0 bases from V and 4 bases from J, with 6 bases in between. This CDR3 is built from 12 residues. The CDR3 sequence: CSARDWGETQYF. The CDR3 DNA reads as TGCAGTGCTAGAGATTGGGGAGAGACCCAGTACTTC.

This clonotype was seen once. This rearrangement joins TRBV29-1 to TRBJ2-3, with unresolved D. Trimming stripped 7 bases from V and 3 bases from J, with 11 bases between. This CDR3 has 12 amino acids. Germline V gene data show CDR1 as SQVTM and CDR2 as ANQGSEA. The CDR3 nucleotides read TGCAGCGCCGTCCCGCCTACAGATACGCAGTATTTT. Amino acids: CSAVPPTDTQYF.

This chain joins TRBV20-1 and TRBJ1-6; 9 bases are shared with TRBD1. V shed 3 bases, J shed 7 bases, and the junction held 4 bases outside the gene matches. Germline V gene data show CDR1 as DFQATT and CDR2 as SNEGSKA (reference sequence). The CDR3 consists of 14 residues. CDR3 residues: CSASVGQGNSPLHF. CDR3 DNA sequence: TGCAGTGCTAGTGTAGGACAGGGGAATTCACCCCTCCACTTT.

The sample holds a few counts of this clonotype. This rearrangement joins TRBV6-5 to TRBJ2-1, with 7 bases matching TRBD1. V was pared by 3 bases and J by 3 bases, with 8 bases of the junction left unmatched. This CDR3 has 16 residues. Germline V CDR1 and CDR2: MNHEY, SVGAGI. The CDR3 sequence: CASSYYPDRVYNEQFF. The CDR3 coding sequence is TGTGCCAGCAGTTATTACCCCGACAGGGTCTACAATGAGCAGTTCTTC.

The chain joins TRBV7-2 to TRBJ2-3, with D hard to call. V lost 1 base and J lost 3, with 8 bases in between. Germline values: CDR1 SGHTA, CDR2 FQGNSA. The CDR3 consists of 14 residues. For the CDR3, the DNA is TGTGCCAGCAGCTTAGGTTGGCAGACAGATACGCAGTATTTT. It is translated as CASSLGWQTDTQYF.

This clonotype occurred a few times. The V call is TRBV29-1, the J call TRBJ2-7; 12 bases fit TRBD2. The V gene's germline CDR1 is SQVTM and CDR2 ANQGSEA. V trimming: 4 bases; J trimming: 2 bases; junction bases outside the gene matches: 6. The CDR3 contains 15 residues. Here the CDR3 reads CSVGSGLAGTYEQYF. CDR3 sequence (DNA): TGCAGCGTTGGCTCAGGACTAGCGGGAACCTACGAGCAGTACTTC.

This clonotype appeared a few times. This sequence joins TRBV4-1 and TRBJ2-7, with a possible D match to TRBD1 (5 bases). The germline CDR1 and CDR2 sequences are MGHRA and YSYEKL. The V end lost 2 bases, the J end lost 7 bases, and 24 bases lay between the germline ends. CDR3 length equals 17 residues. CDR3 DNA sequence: TGCGCCAGCAGCCAATCACAGGCTCCCTGGAGCGTGGGGGAGCAGTACTTC. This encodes CASSQSQAPWSVGEQYF.